This is a list of T cell receptor beta chains from one sample in a study of blood T cell repertoires in COVID-19. The method was immunoSEQ multiplex PCR; TCRdb's version includes in-frame clones alone and lacks a portion of them. In the table there are more than 95,000 clones, roughly 88% of which are singletons. Material for sequencing was peripheral blood. These receptors were taken from a woman of 80 years or more with acute or convalescent COVID-19. Both conserved end residues are part of each CDR3. D genes are given only for firm matches. The size entry is marked missing in some rows and otherwise reads once, few, many or a size class.

j_call: TRBJ2-1; v_call: TRBV6-4; d_call: NA; clone_size: NA; cdr3_nt: TGTGCCAGCAGAAAGCACGGGACTGACGCCTACAATGAGCAGTTCTTC; cdr3_aa: CASRKHGTDAYNEQFF
j_call: TRBJ2-5; v_call: TRBV6-5; d_call: NA; clone_size: NA; cdr3_nt: TGTGCCAGCAGCCTACAGCAACTGCCCCAAGAGACCCAGTACTTC; cdr3_aa: CASSLQQLPQETQYF
j_call: TRBJ2-2; v_call: TRBV5-1; d_call: TRBD2; clone_size: NA; cdr3_nt: TGCGCCAGCAGCTTGGGAGGGACTATTAACACCGGGGAGCTGTTTTTT; cdr3_aa: CASSLGGTINTGELFF
j_call: TRBJ2-7; v_call: TRBV19; d_call: TRBD1; clone_size: NA; cdr3_nt: TGTGCCAGTAGTATTGGGGCAGGACAGGGCGAGCAGTACTTC; cdr3_aa: CASSIGAGQGEQYF
j_call: TRBJ1-4; v_call: TRBV28; d_call: NA; clone_size: NA; cdr3_nt: TGTGCCAGCACAACAGGGCCCGAAAAACTGTTTTTT; cdr3_aa: CASTTGPEKLFF
j_call: TRBJ2-5; v_call: TRBV27; d_call: TRBD2; clone_size: NA; cdr3_nt: TGTGCCAGCAGTTTTTCTAGCGGGAGTGAGACCCAGTACTTC; cdr3_aa: CASSFSSGSETQYF
j_call: TRBJ2-3; v_call: TRBV5-1; d_call: NA; clone_size: NA; cdr3_nt: TGCGCCAGCAGCTCCATGACTAGCACAGATACGCAGTATTTT; cdr3_aa: CASSSMTSTDTQYF
j_call: TRBJ2-5; v_call: TRBV12-3/TRBV12-4; d_call: NA; clone_size: NA; cdr3_nt: TGTGCCAGCACGACTGGGGAGACCCAGTACTTC; cdr3_aa: CASTTGETQYF
j_call: TRBJ1-5; v_call: TRBV3-1/TRBV3-2; d_call: NA; clone_size: NA; cdr3_nt: TGTGCCAGCAGCCCGGGGGGGCAGGGGCCCCAGCATTTT; cdr3_aa: CASSPGGQGPQHF
j_call: TRBJ2-5; v_call: TRBV24-1; d_call: NA; clone_size: NA; cdr3_nt: TGTGCCACCAGTGACCGGGTAAGCGGACCTCAGACCCAGTACTTC; cdr3_aa: CATSDRVSGPQTQYF
j_call: TRBJ1-4; v_call: TRBV9; d_call: NA; clone_size: NA; cdr3_nt: TGTGCCAGCAGCCAAGGAGGGTTAGCGGAAAAACTGTTTTTT; cdr3_aa: CASSQGGLAEKLFF
j_call: TRBJ2-7; v_call: TRBV7-2; d_call: TRBD2; clone_size: NA; cdr3_nt: TGTGCCAGCAGTGGGGGGGGCTCCTACGAGCAGTACTTC; cdr3_aa: CASSGGGSYEQYF
j_call: TRBJ1-4; v_call: TRBV6-2/TRBV6-3; d_call: TRBD1; clone_size: NA; cdr3_nt: TGTGCCAGCAGTTGGGGACAGGGAAGTGAAAAACTGTTTTTT; cdr3_aa: CASSWGQGSEKLFF
j_call: TRBJ1-6; v_call: TRBV3-1/TRBV3-2; d_call: NA; clone_size: NA; cdr3_nt: TGTGCCAGCAGCCAAGATGTCGCACCCCTCCACTTT; cdr3_aa: CASSQDVAPLHF
j_call: TRBJ1-5; v_call: TRBV2; d_call: TRBD1; clone_size: NA; cdr3_nt: TGTGCCAGCAGTACGGACAGGGGGCAAGGGCAGCCCCAGCATTTT; cdr3_aa: CASSTDRGQGQPQHF
j_call: TRBJ2-3; v_call: TRBV5-1; d_call: TRBD1; clone_size: NA; cdr3_nt: TGCGCCAGCAGCTTGGCTCCCGACAGGGGGCGGGATACGCAGTATTTT; cdr3_aa: CASSLAPDRGRDTQYF
j_call: TRBJ1-2; v_call: TRBV28; d_call: NA; clone_size: NA; cdr3_nt: TGTGCCAGCGGACTCGCGGGATCGCGGGCTGATGGCTACACCTTC; cdr3_aa: CASGLAGSRADGYTF
j_call: TRBJ2-7; v_call: TRBV10-3; d_call: TRBD1; clone_size: NA; cdr3_nt: TGTGCCACCGCTTTGGACAGGGGGCTGTACGAGCAGTACTTC; cdr3_aa: CATALDRGLYEQYF
j_call: TRBJ1-1; v_call: TRBV10-3; d_call: NA; clone_size: NA; cdr3_nt: TGTGCCATCAGTGATCGAGGGTACACTGAAGCTTTCTTT; cdr3_aa: CAISDRGYTEAFF
j_call: TRBJ2-7; v_call: TRBV15; d_call: NA; clone_size: few; cdr3_nt: TGTGCCACCAGCAGAGGTGGGACACCAAGTTACGAGCAGTACTTC; cdr3_aa: CATSRGGTPSYEQYF
j_call: TRBJ2-3; v_call: TRBV2; d_call: NA; clone_size: NA; cdr3_nt: TGTGCCAGCAGGGCGGCGAGGCCCAGCACAGATACGCAGTATTTT; cdr3_aa: CASRAARPSTDTQYF
j_call: TRBJ2-7; v_call: TRBV18; d_call: NA; clone_size: NA; cdr3_nt: TGTGCCAGCTCACCTCGTGACAGTTCCTACGAGCAGTACTTC; cdr3_aa: CASSPRDSSYEQYF
j_call: TRBJ1-4; v_call: TRBV7-9; d_call: NA; clone_size: NA; cdr3_nt: TGTGCCAGCAGCTCGTGGCCAGGGGAGGGTGAAAAACTGTTTTTT; cdr3_aa: CASSSWPGEGEKLFF
j_call: TRBJ2-1; v_call: TRBV5-1; d_call: NA; clone_size: NA; cdr3_nt: TGCGCCAGCAGCTTGTTACAGGGTGGTTCTGTGGAGCAGTTCTTC; cdr3_aa: CASSLLQGGSVEQFF
j_call: TRBJ1-5; v_call: TRBV11-2; d_call: NA; clone_size: NA; cdr3_nt: TGTGCCAGCAGCTTCCCAGGGCCCTATCAGCCCCAGCATTTT; cdr3_aa: CASSFPGPYQPQHF
j_call: TRBJ2-1; v_call: TRBV5-1; d_call: TRBD2; clone_size: NA; cdr3_nt: TGCGCCAGCAGCTTCTCGGGGGGGAACAATGAGCAGTTCTTC; cdr3_aa: CASSFSGGNNEQFF
j_call: TRBJ1-6; v_call: TRBV27; d_call: TRBD1; clone_size: NA; cdr3_nt: TGTGCCAGCGGATGGGCCCGTGACAGGGGGCTAACCTATAATTCACCCCTCCACTTT; cdr3_aa: CASGWARDRGLTYNSPLHF
j_call: TRBJ2-3; v_call: TRBV25-1; d_call: TRBD2; clone_size: NA; cdr3_nt: TGTGCCAGCAGTGTCCCGGGACTAGCGGCCACAGATACGCAGTATTTT; cdr3_aa: CASSVPGLAATDTQYF
j_call: TRBJ2-7; v_call: TRBV27; d_call: NA; clone_size: NA; cdr3_nt: TGTGCCAGCAGTTCGCGGCAAACCTACGAGCAGTACTTC; cdr3_aa: CASSSRQTYEQYF
j_call: TRBJ1-2; v_call: TRBV6-2/TRBV6-3; d_call: NA; clone_size: NA; cdr3_nt: TGTGCCAGCAGTGACACAGGGTTTTTTGGCTACACCTTC; cdr3_aa: CASSDTGFFGYTF
j_call: TRBJ1-5; v_call: TRBV19; d_call: TRBD1; clone_size: NA; cdr3_nt: TGTGCCAGTAGTTCAAGGACAGGGGGCGCGAGCAATCAGCCCCAGCATTTT; cdr3_aa: CASSSRTGGASNQPQHF
j_call: TRBJ2-3; v_call: TRBV6-6; d_call: TRBD2; clone_size: NA; cdr3_nt: TGTGCCAGCAGTTACGCGGCTAGCGGGCAGTATTTT; cdr3_aa: CASSYAASGQYF
j_call: TRBJ1-6; v_call: TRBV9; d_call: TRBD1; clone_size: once; cdr3_nt: TGTGCCAGCAGCGTCTTTCCGGGACAGTCACCCCTCCACTTT; cdr3_aa: CASSVFPGQSPLHF
j_call: TRBJ2-1; v_call: TRBV9; d_call: NA; clone_size: NA; cdr3_nt: TGTGCCAGCAGCGTAGCGGGGGACCTTAATGAGCAGTTCTTC; cdr3_aa: CASSVAGDLNEQFF
j_call: TRBJ2-2; v_call: TRBV2; d_call: TRBD1; clone_size: NA; cdr3_nt: TGTGCCAGCAGTGAAGGCCAGGGGGTCGGGGAGCTGTTTTTT; cdr3_aa: CASSEGQGVGELFF
j_call: TRBJ2-1; v_call: TRBV7-9; d_call: TRBD2; clone_size: NA; cdr3_nt: TGTGCCAGCAGATCACCCCCGGGACTAGCGGGAGGGGGCCTAGGTGAGCAGTTCTTC; cdr3_aa: CASRSPPGLAGGGLGEQFF
j_call: TRBJ2-4; v_call: TRBV10-3; d_call: NA; clone_size: NA; cdr3_nt: TGTGCCATCAGTGACCCCGGCGGGGTACTAGCCAAAAACATTCAGTACTTC; cdr3_aa: CAISDPGGVLAKNIQYF
j_call: TRBJ2-2; v_call: TRBV15; d_call: TRBD2; clone_size: NA; cdr3_nt: TGTGCCACCAGCGGTCGGACTAGCGGGCGTATCGGGGAGCTGTTTTTT; cdr3_aa: CATSGRTSGRIGELFF
j_call: TRBJ1-6; v_call: TRBV6-1; d_call: NA; clone_size: NA; cdr3_nt: TGTGCCAGCAGTGGAGGCGGGGGTGGCTCCTATAATTCACCCCTCCACTTT; cdr3_aa: CASSGGGGGSYNSPLHF
j_call: TRBJ2-7; v_call: TRBV7-9; d_call: TRBD2; clone_size: NA; cdr3_nt: TGTGCCAGCAGCAAGGGGCTAGCGGGGGCCTACGAGCAGTACTTC; cdr3_aa: CASSKGLAGAYEQYF
j_call: TRBJ1-2; v_call: TRBV2; d_call: TRBD1; clone_size: NA; cdr3_nt: TGTGCCAGCAGTTCGGGACAGCCAACTGGTGGCTACACCTTC; cdr3_aa: CASSSGQPTGGYTF
j_call: TRBJ1-4; v_call: TRBV3-1/TRBV3-2; d_call: NA; clone_size: NA; cdr3_nt: TGTGCCAGCAGCCAATTCCAGGGTGGGGGGATTCGTGAAAAACTGTTTTTT; cdr3_aa: CASSQFQGGGIREKLFF